Below, one TCR beta chain is given with its context. As yet, its antigen is unknown. The PCR was carried out with 60 Vbeta primers and 13 Jbeta primers. Measured with immunoSEQ multiplex PCR; TCRdb has only the in-frame clones, and not every one. The sample holds roughly 70,000 clones, around three quarters seen once. There are 12 residues in the CDR3. Trimming took 6 bases from V and 3 from J, leaving 8 bases between them. Germline CDR1 MNHNS, CDR2 SASEGT. The sample belongs to a study of cytomegalovirus exposure and HLA in healthy donors. Notes on the study in general: Cytomegalovirus-associated status was assigned to 164 TCR beta chains.

The chain links TRBV6-1 to TRBJ1-1, with D possibly being TRBD1 (6 bases). The sequencing input was PBMCs. The sequence was collected from a man aged 45-65 years in good health and CMV-seronegative. The CDR3 here is CASRQGYTEAFF. CDR3 nucleotides: TGTGCCAGCAGACAGGGATACACTGAAGCTTTCTTT.